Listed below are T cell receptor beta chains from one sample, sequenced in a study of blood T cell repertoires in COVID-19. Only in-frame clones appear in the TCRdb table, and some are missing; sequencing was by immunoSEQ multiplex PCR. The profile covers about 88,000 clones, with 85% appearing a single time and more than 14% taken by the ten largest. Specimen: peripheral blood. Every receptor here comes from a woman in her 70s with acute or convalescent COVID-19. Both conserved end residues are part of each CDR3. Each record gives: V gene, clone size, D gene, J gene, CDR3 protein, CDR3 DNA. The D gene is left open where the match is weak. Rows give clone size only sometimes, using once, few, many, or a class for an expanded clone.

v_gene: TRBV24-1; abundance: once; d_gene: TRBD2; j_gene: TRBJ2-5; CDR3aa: CATSDPLANQETQYF; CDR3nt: TGTGCCACCAGTGACCCACTAGCGAACCAAGAGACCCAGTACTTC
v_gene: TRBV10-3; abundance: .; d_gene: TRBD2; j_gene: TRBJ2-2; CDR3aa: CAISEEVGGGNTGELFF; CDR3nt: TGTGCCATCAGTGAGGAGGTGGGCGGGGGTAACACCGGGGAGCTGTTTTTT
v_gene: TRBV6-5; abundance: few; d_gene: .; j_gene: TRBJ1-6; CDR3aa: CASSYSLKISSPLHF; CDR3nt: TGTGCCAGCAGTTACTCTTTAAAAATTAGTTCACCCCTCCACTTT
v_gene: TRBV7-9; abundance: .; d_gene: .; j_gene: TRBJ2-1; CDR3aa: CASRSLEPYNEQFF; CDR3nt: TGTGCCAGCAGATCTTTAGAGCCCTACAATGAGCAGTTCTTC
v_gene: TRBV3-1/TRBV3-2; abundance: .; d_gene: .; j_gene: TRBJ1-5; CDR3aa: CASSQMLGGSQPQHF; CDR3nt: TGTGCCAGCAGCCAAATGTTGGGGGGGAGCCAGCCCCAGCATTTT
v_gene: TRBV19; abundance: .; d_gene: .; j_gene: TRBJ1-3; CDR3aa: CASSPIGVVSSGNTIYF; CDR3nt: TGTGCCAGTAGTCCGATCGGGGTGGTTAGCTCTGGAAACACCATATATTTT
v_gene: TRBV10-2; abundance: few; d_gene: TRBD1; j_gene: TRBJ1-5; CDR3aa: CASSDGTGAGQPQHF; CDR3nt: TGCGCCAGCAGTGACGGGACAGGGGCGGGTCAGCCCCAGCATTTT
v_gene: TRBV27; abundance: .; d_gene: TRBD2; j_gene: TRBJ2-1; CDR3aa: CASSLTGGYSYNEQFF; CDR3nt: TGTGCCAGCAGTTTAACGGGGGGATACTCCTACAATGAGCAGTTCTTC
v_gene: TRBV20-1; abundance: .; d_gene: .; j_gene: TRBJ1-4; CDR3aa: CSASTARGNEKLFF; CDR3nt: TGCAGTGCTAGTACGGCCAGGGGCAATGAAAAACTGTTTTTT
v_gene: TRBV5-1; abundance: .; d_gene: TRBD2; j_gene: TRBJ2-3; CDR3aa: CASSLGAGGPQDTQYF; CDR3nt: TGCGCCAGCAGCTTGGGTGCGGGGGGGCCCCAAGATACGCAGTATTTT
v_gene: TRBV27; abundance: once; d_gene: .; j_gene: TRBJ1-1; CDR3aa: CASSLAAWNTEAFF; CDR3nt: TGTGCCAGCAGTTTGGCCGCTTGGAACACTGAAGCTTTCTTT
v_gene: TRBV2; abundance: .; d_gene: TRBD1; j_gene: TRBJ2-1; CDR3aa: CASSARDRLYNEQFF; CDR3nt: TGTGCCAGCAGTGCCCGGGACAGGCTGTACAATGAGCAGTTCTTC
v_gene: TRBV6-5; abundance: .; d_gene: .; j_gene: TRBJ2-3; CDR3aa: CASRPDSLALHPYF; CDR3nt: TGTGCCAGCCGACCCGACAGTTTAGCCTTACATCCGTATTTT
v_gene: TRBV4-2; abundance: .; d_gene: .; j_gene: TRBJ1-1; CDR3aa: CASGNTEAFF; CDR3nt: TGTGCGAGTGGGAACACTGAAGCTTTCTTT
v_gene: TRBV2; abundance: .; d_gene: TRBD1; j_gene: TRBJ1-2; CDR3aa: CASKGTVLGYTF; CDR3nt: TGTGCCAGCAAAGGGACAGTTTTAGGCTACACCTTC
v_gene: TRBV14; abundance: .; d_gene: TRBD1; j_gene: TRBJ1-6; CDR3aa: CASSPPGQGPYNSPLHF; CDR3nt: TGTGCCAGCAGCCCGCCGGGACAGGGCCCCTATAATTCACCCCTCCACTTT
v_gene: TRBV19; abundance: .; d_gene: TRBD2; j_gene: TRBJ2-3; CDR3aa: CASSSLAGGHTDTQYF; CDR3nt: TGTGCCAGTAGTAGCCTAGCGGGAGGTCACACAGATACGCAGTATTTT
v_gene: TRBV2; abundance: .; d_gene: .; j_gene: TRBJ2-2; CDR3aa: CASRERDFGTGELFF; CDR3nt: TGTGCCAGCAGGGAGAGGGACTTTGGCACCGGGGAGCTGTTTTTT
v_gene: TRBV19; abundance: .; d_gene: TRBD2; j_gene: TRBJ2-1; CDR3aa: CASSITVGLAGGLNEQFF; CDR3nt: TGTGCCAGTAGTATCACTGTGGGACTAGCGGGAGGGCTCAATGAGCAGTTCTTC
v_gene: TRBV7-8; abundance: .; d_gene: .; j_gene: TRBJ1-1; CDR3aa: CASTLSLNTEAFF; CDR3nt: TGTGCCAGCACCCTTTCCTTGAACACTGAAGCTTTCTTT
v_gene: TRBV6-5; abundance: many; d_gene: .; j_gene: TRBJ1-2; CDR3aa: CASHDYYGYTF; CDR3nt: TGTGCCAGCCACGACTACTATGGCTACACCTTC
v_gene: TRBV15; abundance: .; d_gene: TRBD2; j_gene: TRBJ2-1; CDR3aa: CATSRDGGGRLNREQFF; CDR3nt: TGTGCCACCAGCAGAGACGGGGGCGGGAGGTTAAACAGGGAGCAGTTCTTC
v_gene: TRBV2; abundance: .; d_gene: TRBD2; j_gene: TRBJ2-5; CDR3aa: CASSVRAGGGETQYF; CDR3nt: TGTGCCAGCAGTGTACGAGCGGGGGGCGGAGAGACCCAGTACTTC
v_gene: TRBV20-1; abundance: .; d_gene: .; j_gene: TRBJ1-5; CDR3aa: CSAPTTGPQHF; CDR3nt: TGCAGTGCGCCTACTACAGGGCCCCAGCATTTT
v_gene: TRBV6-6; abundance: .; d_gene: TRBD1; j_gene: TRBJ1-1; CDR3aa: CASSYTGEAAFF; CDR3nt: TGTGCCAGCAGTTACACAGGGGAGGCGGCTTTCTTT
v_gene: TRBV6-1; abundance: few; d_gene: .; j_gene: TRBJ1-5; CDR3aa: CASSEAGGAQPQHF; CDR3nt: TGTGCCAGCAGTGAAGCAGGCGGAGCCCAGCCCCAGCATTTT
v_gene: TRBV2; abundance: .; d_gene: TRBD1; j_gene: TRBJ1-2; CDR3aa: CASRERGGGAGFYGYTF; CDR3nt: TGTGCCAGCAGGGAAAGAGGAGGGGGCGCCGGGTTTTATGGCTACACCTTC
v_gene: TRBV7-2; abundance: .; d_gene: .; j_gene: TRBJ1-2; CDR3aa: CASSLGGPGYTF; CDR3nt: TGTGCCAGCAGCTTAGGGGGGCCCGGCTACACCTTC
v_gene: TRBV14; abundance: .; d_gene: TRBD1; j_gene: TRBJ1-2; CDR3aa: CASSHTGESYGYTF; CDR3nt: TGTGCCAGCAGCCACACAGGGGAAAGCTATGGCTACACCTTC
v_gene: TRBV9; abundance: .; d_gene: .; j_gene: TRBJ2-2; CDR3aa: CASSVPPLTENTGELFF; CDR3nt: TGTGCCAGCAGCGTACCTCCATTGACAGAAAACACCGGGGAGCTGTTTTTT
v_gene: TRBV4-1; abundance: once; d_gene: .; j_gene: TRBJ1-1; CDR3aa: CASSQEGLNRNTEAFF; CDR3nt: TGCGCCAGCAGCCAAGAAGGACTGAATCGGAACACTGAAGCTTTCTTT
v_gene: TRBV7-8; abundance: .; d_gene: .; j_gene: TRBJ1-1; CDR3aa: CASSLLGGRGTEAFF; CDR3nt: TGTGCCAGCAGCTTATTAGGTGGCCGCGGCACTGAAGCTTTCTTT
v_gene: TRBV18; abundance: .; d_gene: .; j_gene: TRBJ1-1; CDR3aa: CASSPRYPGDTEAFF; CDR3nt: TGTGCCAGCTCACCTCGTTACCCGGGGGACACTGAAGCTTTCTTT
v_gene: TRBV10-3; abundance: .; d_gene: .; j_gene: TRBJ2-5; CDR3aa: CAISDGRQETQYF; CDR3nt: TGTGCCATCAGTGATGGCAGGCAAGAGACCCAGTACTTC
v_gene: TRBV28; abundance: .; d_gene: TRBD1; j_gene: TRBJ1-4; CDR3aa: CASRSGQGNEKLFF; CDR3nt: TGTGCCAGCAGGTCGGGACAGGGCAATGAAAAACTGTTTTTT
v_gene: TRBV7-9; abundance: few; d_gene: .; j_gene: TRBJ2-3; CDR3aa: CASLGADTQYF; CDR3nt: TGTGCCAGCCTAGGGGCAGATACGCAGTATTTT
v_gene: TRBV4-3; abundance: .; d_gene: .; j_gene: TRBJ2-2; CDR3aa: CASSQVFGGLGRVGELFF; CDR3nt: TGCGCCAGCAGCCAAGTGTTCGGCGGGCTTGGCCGTGTCGGGGAGCTGTTTTTT
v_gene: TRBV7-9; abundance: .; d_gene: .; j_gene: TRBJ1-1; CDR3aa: CATGRGNTEAFF; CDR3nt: TGTGCCACAGGGAGGGGGAACACTGAAGCTTTCTTT
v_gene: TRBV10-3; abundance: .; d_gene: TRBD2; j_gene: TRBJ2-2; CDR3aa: CAAQGTSGSTGELFF; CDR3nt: TGTGCCGCCCAGGGGACTAGCGGGAGCACCGGGGAGCTGTTTTTT
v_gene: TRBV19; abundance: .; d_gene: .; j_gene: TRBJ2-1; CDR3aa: CASSKGGTAHPNEQFF; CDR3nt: TGTGCCAGTAGTAAGGGGGGGACTGCTCACCCTAATGAGCAGTTCTTC
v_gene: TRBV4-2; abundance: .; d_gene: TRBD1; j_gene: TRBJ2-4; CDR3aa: CASSHPTDTGTGTGNFLAKNIQYF; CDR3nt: TGTGCCAGCAGCCATCCGACTGATACCGGTACGGGGACAGGGAATTTTCTAGCCAAAAACATTCAGTACTTC
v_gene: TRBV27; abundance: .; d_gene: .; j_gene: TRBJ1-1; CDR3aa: CASSLSVLEYTEAFF; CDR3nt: TGTGCCAGCAGTTTATCTGTGCTAGAGTACACTGAAGCTTTCTTT
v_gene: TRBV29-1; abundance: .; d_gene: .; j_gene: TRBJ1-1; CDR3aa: CSVGTAENTEAFF; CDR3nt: TGCAGCGTTGGGACAGCCGAGAACACTGAAGCTTTCTTT
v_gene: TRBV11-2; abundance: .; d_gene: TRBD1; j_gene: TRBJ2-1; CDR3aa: CASSPDRAGEQFF; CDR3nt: TGTGCCAGCAGCCCGGACAGGGCGGGTGAGCAGTTCTTC
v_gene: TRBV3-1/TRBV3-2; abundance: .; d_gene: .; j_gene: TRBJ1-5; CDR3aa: CASSPSGRDQPQHF; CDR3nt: TGTGCCAGCAGCCCGTCGGGAAGGGATCAGCCCCAGCATTTT
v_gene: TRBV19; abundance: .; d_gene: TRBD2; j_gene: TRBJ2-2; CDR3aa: CASSLTGTSGSSSTGELFF; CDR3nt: TGTGCCAGTAGCCTGACGGGGACTAGCGGGAGTAGTAGCACCGGGGAGCTGTTTTTT
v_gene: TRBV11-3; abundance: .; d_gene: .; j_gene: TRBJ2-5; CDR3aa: CASSLRTDPYQETQYF; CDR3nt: TGTGCCAGCAGCTTACGGACAGACCCGTACCAAGAGACCCAGTACTTC
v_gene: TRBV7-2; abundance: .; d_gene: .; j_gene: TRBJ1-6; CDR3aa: CASSLGSRAESPLHF; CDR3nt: TGTGCCAGCAGCTTAGGTAGCAGGGCTGAATCACCCCTCCACTTT
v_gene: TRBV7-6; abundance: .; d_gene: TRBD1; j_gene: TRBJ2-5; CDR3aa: CASSTGTGRGETQYF; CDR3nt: TGTGCCAGCAGCACCGGGACAGGGAGAGGAGAGACCCAGTACTTC
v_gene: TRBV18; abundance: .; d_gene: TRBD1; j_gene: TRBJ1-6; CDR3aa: CASSLGTERNNSPLHF; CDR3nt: TGTGCCAGCTCACTCGGGACAGAGAGAAATAATTCACCCCTCCACTTT
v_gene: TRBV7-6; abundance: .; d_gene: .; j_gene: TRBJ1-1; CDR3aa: CASSLSQNTEAFF; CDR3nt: TGTGCCAGCAGCTTAAGCCAGAACACTGAAGCTTTCTTT
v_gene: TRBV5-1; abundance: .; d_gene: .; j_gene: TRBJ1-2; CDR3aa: CASSLDGYGYTF; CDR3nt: TGCGCCAGCAGCTTGGACGGTTATGGCTACACCTTC
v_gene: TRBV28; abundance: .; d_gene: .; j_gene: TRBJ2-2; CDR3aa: CASSAITVTGELFF; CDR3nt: TGTGCCAGCAGTGCCATTACAGTCACGGGGGAGCTGTTTTTT
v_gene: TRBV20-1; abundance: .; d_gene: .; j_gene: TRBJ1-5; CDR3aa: CSASEGANQPQHF; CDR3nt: TGCAGTGCTAGTGAAGGGGCGAATCAGCCCCAGCATTTT
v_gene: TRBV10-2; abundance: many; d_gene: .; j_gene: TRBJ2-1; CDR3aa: CASSLSPSAYNEQFF; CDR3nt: TGCGCCAGCAGTCTCTCCCCTAGCGCTTACAATGAGCAGTTCTTC
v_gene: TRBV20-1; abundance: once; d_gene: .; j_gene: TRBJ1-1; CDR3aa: CSARGGTEAFF; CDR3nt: TGCAGTGCTCGGGGTGGGACTGAAGCTTTCTTT
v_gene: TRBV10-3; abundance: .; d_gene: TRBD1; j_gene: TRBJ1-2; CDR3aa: CAIRGQGSEVRYGYTF; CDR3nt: TGTGCCATCAGAGGACAGGGTAGTGAGGTTAGGTATGGCTACACCTTC
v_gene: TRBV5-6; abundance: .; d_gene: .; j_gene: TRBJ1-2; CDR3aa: CASSLALYGYTF; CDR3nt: TGTGCCAGCAGCTTGGCCCTTTATGGCTACACCTTC
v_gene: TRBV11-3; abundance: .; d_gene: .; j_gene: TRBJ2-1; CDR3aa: CASSLSREEQFF; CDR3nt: TGTGCCAGCAGCCTCAGCCGGGAGGAGCAGTTCTTC
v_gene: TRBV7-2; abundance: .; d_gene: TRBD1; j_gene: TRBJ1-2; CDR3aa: CASSPGQGFYGYTF; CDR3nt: TGTGCCAGCAGCCCGGGACAGGGCTTCTATGGCTACACCTTC